The T cell receptor (beta chain) under discussion was sequenced for a study of tumor-infiltrating lymphocytes in oesophageal squamous cell carcinoma. This CDR3 region has 14 residues. CDR1 is SGHVT and CDR2 is SQSDAQ in the germline V gene. V was shortened by 6 bases and J by 0 bases, with 8 bases between the two germline ends. TCRdb used MiXCR to reprocess the PCR reads, holding one entry per CDR3 protein. The table shows nearly 20,000 distinct CDR3 sequences, with approximately 39% occurring only once. What was sequenced was esophageal tumor tissue. The chain combines TRBV7-4 with TRBJ1-4; the D is unclear. The source of this sequence is a male donor with esophageal squamous cell carcinoma. Written as DNA, the CDR3 is TGTGCCAGCAGGGAGGGAACAACTAATGAAAAACTGTTTTTT. The encoded protein is CASREGTTNEKLFF.